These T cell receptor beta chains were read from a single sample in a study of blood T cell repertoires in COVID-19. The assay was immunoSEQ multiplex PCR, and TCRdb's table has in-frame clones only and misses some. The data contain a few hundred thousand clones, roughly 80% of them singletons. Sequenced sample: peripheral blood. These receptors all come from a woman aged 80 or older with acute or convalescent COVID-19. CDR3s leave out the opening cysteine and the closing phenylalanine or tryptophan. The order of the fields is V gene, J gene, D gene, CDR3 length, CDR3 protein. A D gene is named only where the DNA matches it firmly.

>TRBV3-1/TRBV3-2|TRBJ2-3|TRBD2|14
ASSQDLAGRTDTQY
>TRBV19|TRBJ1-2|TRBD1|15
ASSIPTGGDINYGYT
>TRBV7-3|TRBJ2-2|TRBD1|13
ASSARQGATGELF
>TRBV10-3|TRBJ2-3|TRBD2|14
AISYGLAGATDTQY
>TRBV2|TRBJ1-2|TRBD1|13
ASSELRTGTYGYT
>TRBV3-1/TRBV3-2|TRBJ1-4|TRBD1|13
ASRSGTGAWEKLF
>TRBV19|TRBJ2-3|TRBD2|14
ASSGERTSGFYTQY
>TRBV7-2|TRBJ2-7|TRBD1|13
ASSLAGTGVYEQY
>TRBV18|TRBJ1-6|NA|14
ASSPARGINNSPLH
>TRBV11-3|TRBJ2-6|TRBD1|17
ASSLGTGQGSDGANVLT
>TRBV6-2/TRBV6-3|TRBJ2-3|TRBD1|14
ASSYSRDRIADTQY
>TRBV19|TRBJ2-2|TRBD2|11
ASLAANTGELF
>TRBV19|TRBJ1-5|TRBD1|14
ASSTPGQGSNQPQH
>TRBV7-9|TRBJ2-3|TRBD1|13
ASSSGQGNTDTQY
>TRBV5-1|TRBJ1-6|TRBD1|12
ASSSGTGGSPLH
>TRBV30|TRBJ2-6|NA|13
AWEGVGTGANVLT
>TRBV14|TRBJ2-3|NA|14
ASSPLGLPWADTQY
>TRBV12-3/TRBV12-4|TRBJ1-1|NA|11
ASSLGRATEAF
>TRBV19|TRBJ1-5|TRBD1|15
ASSILGQGLFNQPQH
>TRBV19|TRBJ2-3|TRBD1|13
ASSVTGTAFEAQY
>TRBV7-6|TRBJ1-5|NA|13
ASSLNSRFNQPQH
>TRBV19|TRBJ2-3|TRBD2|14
ASTSGSGRGTDTQY
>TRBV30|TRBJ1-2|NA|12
AWSVLGRNYGYT
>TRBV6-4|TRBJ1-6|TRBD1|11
ASSRTGGSPLH
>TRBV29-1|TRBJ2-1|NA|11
SVEGGGSNEQF
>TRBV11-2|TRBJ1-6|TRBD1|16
ASSLSGGRTGRNSPLH
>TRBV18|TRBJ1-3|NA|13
ATRRGADSGNTIY
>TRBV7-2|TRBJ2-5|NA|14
ASSLNSGGIQETQY
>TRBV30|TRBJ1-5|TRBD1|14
AWSVLATGGNQPQH
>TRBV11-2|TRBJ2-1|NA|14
ASSLMGQVSYNEQF
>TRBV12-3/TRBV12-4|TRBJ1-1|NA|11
ASHGGVNTEAF
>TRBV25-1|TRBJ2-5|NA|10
ASSEVGKTQY
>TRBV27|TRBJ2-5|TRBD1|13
ASSLMTGRQETQY
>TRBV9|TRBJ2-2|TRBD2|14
ASSVSSGGNTGELF
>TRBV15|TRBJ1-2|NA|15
ATSRDSFRGTPYGYT
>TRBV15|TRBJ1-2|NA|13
ATSRDLGSLYGYT
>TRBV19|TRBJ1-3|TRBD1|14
ASSPLPGRGGNTIY
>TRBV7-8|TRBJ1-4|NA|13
ASSSTGGSNEKLF
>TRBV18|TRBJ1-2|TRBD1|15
ASSPDQPGDRNYGYT
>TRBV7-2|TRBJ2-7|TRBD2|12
ASSLVGRSYEQY
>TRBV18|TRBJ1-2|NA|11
ASSSGAGFGYT
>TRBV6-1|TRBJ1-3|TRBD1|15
ASSEAGTGGAGNTIY
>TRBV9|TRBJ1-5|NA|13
ASSVGLGGNQPQH
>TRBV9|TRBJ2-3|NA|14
ASSVGGEGRGDTQY
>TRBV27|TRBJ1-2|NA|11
ASSRGSSGGYT
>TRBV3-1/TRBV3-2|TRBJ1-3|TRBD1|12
ASRNQGARNTIY
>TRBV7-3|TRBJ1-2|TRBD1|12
ASSPSHRGIGYT
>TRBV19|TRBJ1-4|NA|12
ATRTGPTNEKLF
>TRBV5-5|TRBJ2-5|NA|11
ASSPGGDETQY
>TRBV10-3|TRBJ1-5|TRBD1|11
AITGGSNQPQH
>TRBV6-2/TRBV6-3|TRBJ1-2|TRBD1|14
ASSRTGGSVNYGYT
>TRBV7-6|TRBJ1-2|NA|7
AISGGYT
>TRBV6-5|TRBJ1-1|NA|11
ASSSPRYTEAF
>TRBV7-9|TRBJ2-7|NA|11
ASSSHRSYEQY
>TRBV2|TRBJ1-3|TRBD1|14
ASSGPGGLSGNTIY